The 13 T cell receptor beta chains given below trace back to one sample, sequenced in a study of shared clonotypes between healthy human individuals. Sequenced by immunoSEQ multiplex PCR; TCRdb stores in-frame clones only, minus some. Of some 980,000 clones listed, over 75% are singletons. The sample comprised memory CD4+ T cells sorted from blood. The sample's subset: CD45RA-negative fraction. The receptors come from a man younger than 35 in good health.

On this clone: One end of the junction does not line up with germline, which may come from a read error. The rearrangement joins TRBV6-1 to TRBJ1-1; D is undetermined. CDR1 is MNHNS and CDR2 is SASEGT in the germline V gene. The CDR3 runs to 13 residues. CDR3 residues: CAGRPTVNTEAFF. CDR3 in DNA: TGTGCCGGCAGACCCACAGTGAACACTGAAGCTTTCTTT.

CDR3 sequence: CAISESGPGNSPLHF. The DNA for the CDR3 is TGTGCCATCAGTGAGTCCGGCCCAGGGAATTCACCCCTCCACTTT. The rearrangement links TRBV10-3 to TRBJ1-6; D may be TRBD1 (5 bases). CDR3 length equals 15 residues. Per germline, CDR1 ENHRY and CDR2 SYGVKD. The V and J ends lost 0 bases and 7 bases respectively, with 10 bases between them.

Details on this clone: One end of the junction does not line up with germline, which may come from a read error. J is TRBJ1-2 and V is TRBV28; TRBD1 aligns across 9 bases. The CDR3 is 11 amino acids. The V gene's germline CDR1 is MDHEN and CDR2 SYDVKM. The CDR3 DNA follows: TGTGCCAGCAGTTTACGGGGACAGGGACACTTC. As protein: CASSLRGQGHF.

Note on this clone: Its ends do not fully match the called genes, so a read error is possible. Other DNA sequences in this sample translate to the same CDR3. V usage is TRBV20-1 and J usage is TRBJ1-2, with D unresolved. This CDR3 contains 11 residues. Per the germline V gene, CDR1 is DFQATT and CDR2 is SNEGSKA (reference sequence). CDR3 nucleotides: TGCAGTGCTGGAGATGACTATGGCTACACCTTC. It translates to CSAGDDYGYTF.

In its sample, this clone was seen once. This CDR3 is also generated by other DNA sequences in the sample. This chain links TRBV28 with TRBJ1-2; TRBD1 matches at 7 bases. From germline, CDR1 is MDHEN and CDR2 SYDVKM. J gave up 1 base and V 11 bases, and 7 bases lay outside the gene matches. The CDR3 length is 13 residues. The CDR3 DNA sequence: TGTGCCTCTGGGACAGCGTTTAACTATGGCTACACCTTC. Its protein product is CASGTAFNYGYTF.

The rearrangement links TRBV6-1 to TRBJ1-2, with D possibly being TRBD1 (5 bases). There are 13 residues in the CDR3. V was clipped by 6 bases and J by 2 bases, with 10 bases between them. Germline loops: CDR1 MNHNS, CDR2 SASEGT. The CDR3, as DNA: TGTGCCAGCAGGGACACCAAGAACTATGGCTACACCTTC. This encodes CASRDTKNYGYTF.

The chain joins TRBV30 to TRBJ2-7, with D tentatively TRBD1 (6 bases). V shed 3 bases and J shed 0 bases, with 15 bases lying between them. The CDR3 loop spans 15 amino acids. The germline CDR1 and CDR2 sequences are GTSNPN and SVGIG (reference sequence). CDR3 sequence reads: CAWSLPRGSSYEQYF. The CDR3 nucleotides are TGTGCCTGGAGCCTCCCCAGGGGTAGCTCCTACGAGCAGTACTTC.

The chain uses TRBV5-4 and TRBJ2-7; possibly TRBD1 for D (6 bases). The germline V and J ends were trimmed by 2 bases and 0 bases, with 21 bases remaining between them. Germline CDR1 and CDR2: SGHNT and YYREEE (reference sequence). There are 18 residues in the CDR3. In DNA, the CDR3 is TGTGCCAGCAGCTTTCTCGGGGCCGGGACACCGAGCTCCTACGAGCAGTACTTC. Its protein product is CASSFLGAGTPSSYEQYF.

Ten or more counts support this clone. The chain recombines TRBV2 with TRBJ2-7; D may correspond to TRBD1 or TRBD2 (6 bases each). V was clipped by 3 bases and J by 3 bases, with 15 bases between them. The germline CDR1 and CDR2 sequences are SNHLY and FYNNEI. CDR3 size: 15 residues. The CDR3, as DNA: TGTGCCAGCAGTGACGGGGGCCACCTCCGCTACGAGCAGTACTTC. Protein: CASSDGGHLRYEQYF.

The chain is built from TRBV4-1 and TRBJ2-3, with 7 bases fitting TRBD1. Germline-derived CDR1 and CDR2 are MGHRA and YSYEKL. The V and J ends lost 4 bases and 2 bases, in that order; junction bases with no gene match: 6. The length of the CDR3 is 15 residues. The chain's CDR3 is CASSPGGQLTDTQYF. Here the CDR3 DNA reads TGCGCCAGCAGCCCAGGGGGTCAGCTCACAGATACGCAGTATTTT.

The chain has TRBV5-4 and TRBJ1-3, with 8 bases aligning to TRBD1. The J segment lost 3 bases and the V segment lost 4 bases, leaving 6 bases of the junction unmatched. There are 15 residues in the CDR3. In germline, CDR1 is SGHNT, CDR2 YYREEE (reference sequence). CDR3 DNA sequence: TGTGCCAGCAGCCAACAGGGGGAAGGTGGAAACACCATATATTTT. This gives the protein CASSQQGEGGNTIYF.

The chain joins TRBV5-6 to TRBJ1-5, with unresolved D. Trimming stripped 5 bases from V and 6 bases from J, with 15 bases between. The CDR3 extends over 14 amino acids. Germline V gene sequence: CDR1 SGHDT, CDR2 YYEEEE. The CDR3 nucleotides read TGTGCCAGCAGTGATTCGGGCAGGCTTCAGCCCCAGCATTTT. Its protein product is CASSDSGRLQPQHF.

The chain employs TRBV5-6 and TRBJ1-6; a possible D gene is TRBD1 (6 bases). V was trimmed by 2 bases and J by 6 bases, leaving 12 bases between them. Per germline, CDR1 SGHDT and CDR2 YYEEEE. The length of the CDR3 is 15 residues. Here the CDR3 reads CASSFRGDGNSPLHF. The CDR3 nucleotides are TGTGCCAGCAGCTTTAGGGGGGACGGTAATTCACCCCTCCACTTT.